The clone carrying this T cell receptor beta chain was detected once. This sample was taken from a study of blood T cells in healthy people across ages. The authors ran a second PCR of 7 to 11 cycles using a sample-barcoded 5' primer and a J-beta primer mix. Via MiXCR, TCRdb re-called the 5' RACE reads, giving one row per CDR3 protein. The table includes about 970,000 distinct CDR3 sequences, roughly half detected once. The CDR3 covers 13 residues. The V and J ends lost 0 bases and 6 bases respectively, with 8 bases between them. Germline lookup yields CDR1 GTSNPN and CDR2 SVGIG (reference sequence). Sequencing was performed on blood. The receptor was isolated from a woman aged 60-75 years in good health. This chain uses TRBV30 with TRBJ2-2; D may be TRBD1 or TRBD2 (6 bases each). The CDR3 reads CAWSVGGPGELFF. The DNA for the CDR3 is TGTGCCTGGAGTGTTGGGGGGCCCGGGGAGCTGTTTTTT.